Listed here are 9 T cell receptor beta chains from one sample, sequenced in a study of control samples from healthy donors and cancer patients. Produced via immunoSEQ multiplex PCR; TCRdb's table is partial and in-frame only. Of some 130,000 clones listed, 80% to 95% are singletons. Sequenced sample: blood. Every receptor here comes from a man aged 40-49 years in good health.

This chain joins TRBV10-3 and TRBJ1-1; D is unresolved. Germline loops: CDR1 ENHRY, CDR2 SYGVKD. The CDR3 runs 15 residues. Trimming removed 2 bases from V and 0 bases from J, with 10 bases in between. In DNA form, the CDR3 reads TGTGCCATCAGTGAGACAGACCTTATGAACACTGAAGCTTTCTTT. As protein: CAISETDLMNTEAFF.

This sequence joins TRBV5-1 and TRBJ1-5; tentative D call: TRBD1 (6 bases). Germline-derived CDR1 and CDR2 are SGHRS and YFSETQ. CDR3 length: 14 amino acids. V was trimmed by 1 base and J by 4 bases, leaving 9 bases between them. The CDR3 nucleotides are TGCGCCAGCAGCTTGTTAGGGGGAAATCAGCCCCAGCATTTT. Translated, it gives CASSLLGGNQPQHF. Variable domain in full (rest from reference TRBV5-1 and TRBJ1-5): KAGVTQTPRYLIKTRGQQVTLSCSPISGHRSVSWYQQTPGQGLQFLFEYFSETQRNKGNFPGRFSGRQFSNSRSEMNVSTLELGDSALYLCASSLLGGNQPQHFGDGTRLSIL.

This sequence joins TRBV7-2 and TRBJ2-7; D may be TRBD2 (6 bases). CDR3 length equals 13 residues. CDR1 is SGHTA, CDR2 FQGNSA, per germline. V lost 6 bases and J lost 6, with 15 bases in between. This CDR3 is CASRPGARGEQYF. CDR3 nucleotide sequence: TGTGCCAGCAGGCCGGGAGCACGGGGCGAGCAGTACTTC.

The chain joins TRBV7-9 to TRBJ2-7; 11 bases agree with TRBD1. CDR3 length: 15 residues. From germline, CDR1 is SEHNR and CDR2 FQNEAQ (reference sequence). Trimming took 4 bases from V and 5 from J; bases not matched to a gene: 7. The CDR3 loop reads CASSSAGQGVHEQYF. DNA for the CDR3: TGTGCCAGCAGCTCGGCGGGACAGGGGGTACACGAGCAGTACTTC. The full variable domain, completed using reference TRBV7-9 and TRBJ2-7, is DTGVSQNPRHKITKRGQNVTFRCDPISEHNRLYWYRQTLGQGPEFLTYFQNEAQLEKSRLLSDRFSAERPKGSFSTLEIQRTEQGDSAMYLCASSSAGQGVHEQYFGPGTRLTVT.

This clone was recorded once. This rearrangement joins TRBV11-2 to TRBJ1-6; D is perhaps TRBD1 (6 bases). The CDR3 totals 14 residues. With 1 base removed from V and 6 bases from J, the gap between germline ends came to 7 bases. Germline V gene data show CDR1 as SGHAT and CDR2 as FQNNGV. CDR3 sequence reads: CASSLVGANSPLHF. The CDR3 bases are TGTGCCAGCAGCTTAGTGGGGGCTAATTCACCCCTCCACTTT.

CDR3 bases: TGCGCCAGCAGCCCGGCGGCAGGGGCCTACGAGCAGTACTTC. This sequence encodes CASSPAAGAYEQYF. The V and J genes are TRBV5-1 and TRBJ2-7, with a weak D call TRBD1 (6 bases). Germline assignment: CDR1 SGHRS and CDR2 YFSETQ. The ends were cut back, 4 bases at V and 2 bases at J, with 13 bases in the middle. The CDR3 has 14 residues.

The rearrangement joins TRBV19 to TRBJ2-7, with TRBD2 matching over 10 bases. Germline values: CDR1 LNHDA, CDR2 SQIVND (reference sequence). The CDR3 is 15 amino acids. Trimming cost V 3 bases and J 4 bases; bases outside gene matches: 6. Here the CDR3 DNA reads TGTGCCAGTAGTATTTGGGCTAGCGGGGGTTACGAGCAGTACTTC. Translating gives CASSIWASGGYEQYF.

The CDR3 protein is CASSSRGHGPQYF. In DNA form, the CDR3 reads TGTGCCAGCAGTTCCAGGGGGCACGGTCCGCAGTATTTT. The chain uses TRBV27 and TRBJ2-3; TRBD1 matches 8 bases. V shed 4 bases, J shed 10 bases, and the junction held 7 bases outside the gene matches. The CDR3 length is 13 residues. Per the germline V gene, CDR1 is MNHEY and CDR2 is SMNVEV (reference sequence).

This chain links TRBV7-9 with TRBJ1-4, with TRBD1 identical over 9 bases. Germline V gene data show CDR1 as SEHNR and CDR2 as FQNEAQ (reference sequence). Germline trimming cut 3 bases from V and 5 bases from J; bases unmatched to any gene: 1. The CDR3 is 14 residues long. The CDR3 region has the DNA TGTGCCAGCAGCTTGGGACAGGGCAATGAAAAACTGTTTTTT. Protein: CASSLGQGNEKLFF.